A single sample is the source of the 9 T cell receptor beta chains below, sequenced in a study of blood T cell repertoires in COVID-19 (TCRdb year 2020). Receptor libraries were prepared by the immunoSEQ multiplex PCR assay. TCRdb provides this immuneACCESS table in a form limited to in-frame rearrangements. Some clones are lacking; in checked studies, under half of them reflect an unresolved V gene, and why the rest are absent is not known. Present in this sample are 200,000 to 250,000 clones, around four fifths of which were seen just once. Of the sample, 4.5% to 5.5% falls within the top ten clones. The sequenced sample consisted of peripheral blood. The receptors were gathered from a woman in her fifties or sixties who had recovered from COVID-19.

This clone was seen ten or more times. Sequence at one end of the junction differs from germline and may be a read error. This chain links TRBV7-7 with TRBJ1-2; D is possibly TRBD1 (6 bases). The CDR3 runs to 18 residues. In germline, CDR1 is SSHAT, CDR2 FNYEAQ (reference sequence). CDR3 protein: CASSLQIPRGTVDYGYTF. DNA of the CDR3: TGTGCTAGCAGCTTACAAATACCTAGGGGGACCGTTGACTATGGCTACACCTTC.

This clone came up a few times. The genes are TRBV6-1 and TRBJ2-7, with 9 bases identical to TRBD1. The trim removed 5 bases at V and 3 bases at J, leaving 8 bases unmatched. The CDR3 extends over 15 amino acids. CDR1 and CDR2 from the germline V gene are MNHNS and SASEGT. The CDR3 DNA reads as TGTGCCAGCAGTTGGGGGACAGGGAAAAACTACGAGCAGTACTTC. Translated: CASSWGTGKNYEQYF.

The V and J genes are TRBV3-1 (or the pseudogene TRBV3-2) and TRBJ2-6; D is perhaps TRBD2 (5 bases). This CDR3 is 17 amino acids long. Trimming removed 4 bases at V and 2 bases at J, with 15 bases between. In germline, CDR1 is LGHDT, CDR2 YNNKEL (reference sequence). CDR3 DNA: TGTGCCAGCAGCCCCCAGTCCGGGATACCTGGGGCCAACGTCCTGACTTTC. Its protein is CASSPQSGIPGANVLTF.

V usage is TRBV12-3 or TRBV12-4 and J usage is TRBJ1-2, with TRBD1 matching 10 bases. The CDR3 is 13 amino acids. Unmatched junction bases numbered 3, after V lost 5 bases and J lost 6 bases. Here the CDR3 DNA reads TGTGCCAGCAGTATGACAGGGGGCGATGGCTACACCTTC. Amino acids: CASSMTGGDGYTF.

This sequence joins TRBV7-2 and TRBJ2-2; 7 bases map to TRBD2. Unmatched junction bases numbered 7, after V lost 3 bases and J lost 6 bases. The CDR3 runs to 15 residues. Germline CDR1 SGHTA, CDR2 FQGNSA. The CDR3 sequence is CASSFGAGVSGELFF. The CDR3 nucleotides read TGTGCCAGCAGCTTTGGTGCGGGGGTATCCGGGGAGCTGTTTTTT.

The rearrangement links TRBV7-9 to TRBJ1-2; D remains unclear. CDR1 SEHNR and CDR2 FQNEAQ come from the germline V gene (reference sequence). The CDR3 length is 12 residues. Trimming shortened V by 8 bases and J by 1 base, and 8 bases separated the two germline ends. For the CDR3, the DNA is TGTGCCAGCGGGCAGAGTAACTATGGCTACACCTTC. Translated: CASGQSNYGYTF.

V gene TRBV6-2 or TRBV6-3 combines with J gene TRBJ2-7, with D possibly matching TRBD1 (5 bases). CDR3 length: 12 residues. Deletions cut 3 bases from V and 6 bases from J, with 9 bases between. Germline V gives CDR1 MNHEY, CDR2 SVGEGT. The CDR3 protein is CASSYGASEQYF. Here the CDR3 DNA reads TGTGCCAGCAGTTATGGGGCCAGCGAGCAGTACTTC.

The chain couples TRBV18 to TRBJ2-7; TRBD1 agrees at 9 bases. CDR1 KGHSH and CDR2 LQKENI come from the germline V gene. V shed 3 bases, J shed 3 bases, and the junction held 6 bases outside the gene matches. This CDR3 has 15 residues. DNA of the CDR3: TGTGCCAGCTCACCTTCGGGGACAGGGTACTACGAGCAGTACTTC. Its protein is CASSPSGTGYYEQYF.

The V and J genes are TRBV7-9 and TRBJ2-1; 9 positions agree with TRBD2. J lost 5 bases, V lost 6 bases, and 8 bases had no gene match. Per the germline V gene, CDR1 is SEHNR and CDR2 is FQNEAQ (reference sequence). The CDR3 totals 15 residues. The CDR3 nucleotides read TGTGCCAGCAGTTTTTGGACTAGCGAAAACAATGAGCAGTTCTTC. Encoded protein: CASSFWTSENNEQFF.